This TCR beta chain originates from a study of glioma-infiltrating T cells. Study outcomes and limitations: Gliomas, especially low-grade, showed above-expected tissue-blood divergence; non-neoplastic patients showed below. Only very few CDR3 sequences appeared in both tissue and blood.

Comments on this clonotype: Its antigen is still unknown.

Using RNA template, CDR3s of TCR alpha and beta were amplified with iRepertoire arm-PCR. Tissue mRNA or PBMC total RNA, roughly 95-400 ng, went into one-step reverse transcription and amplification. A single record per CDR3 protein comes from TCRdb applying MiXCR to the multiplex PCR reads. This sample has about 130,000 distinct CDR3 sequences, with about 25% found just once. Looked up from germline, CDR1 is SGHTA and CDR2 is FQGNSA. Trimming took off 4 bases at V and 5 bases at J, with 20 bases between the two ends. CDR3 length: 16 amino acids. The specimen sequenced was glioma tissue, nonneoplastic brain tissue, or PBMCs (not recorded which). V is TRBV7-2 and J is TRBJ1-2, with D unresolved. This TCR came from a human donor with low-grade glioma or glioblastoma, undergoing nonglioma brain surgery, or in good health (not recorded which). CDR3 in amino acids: CASSSQTGPRSYGYTF. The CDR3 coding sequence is TGTGCCAGCAGCTCACAGACCGGACCACGATCTTATGGCTACACCTTC. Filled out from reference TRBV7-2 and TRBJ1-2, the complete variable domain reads GAGVSQSPSNKVTEKGKDVELRCDPISGHTALYWYRQSLGQGLEFLIYFQGNSAPDKSGLPSDRFSAERTGGSVSTLTIQRTQQEDSAVYLCASSSQTGPRSYGYTFGSGTRLTVV.